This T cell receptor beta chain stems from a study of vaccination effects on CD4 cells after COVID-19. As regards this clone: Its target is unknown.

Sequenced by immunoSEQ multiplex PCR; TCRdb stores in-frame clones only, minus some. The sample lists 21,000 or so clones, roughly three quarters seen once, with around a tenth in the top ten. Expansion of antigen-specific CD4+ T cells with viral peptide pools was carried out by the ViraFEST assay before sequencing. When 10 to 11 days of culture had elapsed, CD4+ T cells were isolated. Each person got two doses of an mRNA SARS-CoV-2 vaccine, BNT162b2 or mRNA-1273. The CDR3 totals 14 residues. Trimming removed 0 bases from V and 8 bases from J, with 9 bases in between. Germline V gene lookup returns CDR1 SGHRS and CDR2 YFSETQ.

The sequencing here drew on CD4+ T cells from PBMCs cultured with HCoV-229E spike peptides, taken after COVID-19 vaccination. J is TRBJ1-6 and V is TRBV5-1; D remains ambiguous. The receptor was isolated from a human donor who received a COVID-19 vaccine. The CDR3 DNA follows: TGCGCCAGCAGCTTGGGAGATTCCGATTCACCCCTCCACTTT. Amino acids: CASSLGDSDSPLHF.